A selection of T cell receptor beta chains follows, all from one sample in a study of vaccination and CD4 T cells after COVID-19. Using its own MiXCR run on the PCR reads, TCRdb lists one record per CDR3 protein. The table records approximately 24,000 distinct CDR3 sequences, approximately 40% of them present only once. Their cognate antigens are unknown. Sample: CD4+ T cells from blood, cultured in vitro. These receptors all come from a human donor who had recovered from COVID-19. Each CDR3 is given with its conserved first and last residue. Fields, in order: D gene, V gene, CDR3 length, clone size, J gene, CDR3 DNA, CDR3 protein. A D gene is named only where the DNA matches it firmly. For some rows the clone size is stated as once, few or many, or as a class when expanded; others skip it.

d_gene: TRBD1
v_gene: TRBV12-3/TRBV12-4
len: 14
abundance: .
j_gene: TRBJ1-1
CDR3nt: TGTGCCAGCACCTCCCAGACAGGGGGCACTGAAGCTTTCTTT
CDR3aa: CASTSQTGGTEAFF

d_gene: .
v_gene: TRBV20-1
len: 12
abundance: few
j_gene: TRBJ2-5
CDR3nt: TGCAGTGCTGAATCCCGGGGGGAGACCCAGTACTTC
CDR3aa: CSAESRGETQYF

d_gene: TRBD1
v_gene: TRBV25-1
len: 17
abundance: .
j_gene: TRBJ1-5
CDR3nt: TGTGCCAGCAGTGGGGAACAGGGGACAAATAGCAATCAGCCCCAGCATTTT
CDR3aa: CASSGEQGTNSNQPQHF

d_gene: .
v_gene: TRBV10-2
len: 19
abundance: few
j_gene: TRBJ1-5
CDR3nt: TGCGCCAGCAGTGAGTCTCCAAGGTTGGGGATTGCGTCCAATCAGCCCCAGCATTTT
CDR3aa: CASSESPRLGIASNQPQHF

d_gene: TRBD1
v_gene: TRBV11-3
len: 12
abundance: .
j_gene: TRBJ1-1
CDR3nt: TGTGCCAGCAGCGCCGTGGACAGGGAGGCTTTCTTT
CDR3aa: CASSAVDREAFF

d_gene: .
v_gene: TRBV7-8
len: 14
abundance: .
j_gene: TRBJ1-5
CDR3nt: TGTGCCAGCAGCTACCCAGGGCAGGCTCAGCCCCAGCATTTT
CDR3aa: CASSYPGQAQPQHF

d_gene: TRBD1
v_gene: TRBV7-9
len: 13
abundance: .
j_gene: TRBJ2-5
CDR3nt: TGTGTCAGCAGCTCCAGGGGGCCAGAGACCCAGTACTTC
CDR3aa: CVSSSRGPETQYF

d_gene: .
v_gene: TRBV4-2
len: 18
abundance: .
j_gene: TRBJ2-3
CDR3nt: TGTGCCAGCAGCCAAGTGTCAGGCCTAAAATGGGGCACAGATACGCAGTATTTT
CDR3aa: CASSQVSGLKWGTDTQYF

d_gene: TRBD1
v_gene: TRBV7-2
len: 14
abundance: once
j_gene: TRBJ1-3
CDR3nt: TGTGCCAGCAGCTTGGACAGGGCGGGAAACACCATATATTTT
CDR3aa: CASSLDRAGNTIYF

d_gene: TRBD1
v_gene: TRBV28
len: 15
abundance: .
j_gene: TRBJ1-2
CDR3nt: TGTGCCAGCAGTGAAAGGACAGGGGGAAGGGATGGCTACACCTTC
CDR3aa: CASSERTGGRDGYTF

d_gene: TRBD1
v_gene: TRBV7-2
len: 15
abundance: few
j_gene: TRBJ2-6
CDR3nt: TGTGCCAGCAGCTCCGACAGGGCTGGGGCCAACGTCCTGACTTTC
CDR3aa: CASSSDRAGANVLTF

d_gene: .
v_gene: TRBV4-1
len: 16
abundance: few
j_gene: TRBJ1-5
CDR3nt: TGCGCCAGCAGCCAAGGGGGGGTTAGAGGCAATCAGCCCCAGCATTTT
CDR3aa: CASSQGGVRGNQPQHF

d_gene: .
v_gene: TRBV20-1
len: 15
abundance: .
j_gene: TRBJ2-7
CDR3nt: TGCAGTGCACCTGGGACCGCCCGGCGGGGCTACGAGCAGTACTTC
CDR3aa: CSAPGTARRGYEQYF

d_gene: .
v_gene: TRBV28
len: 12
abundance: few
j_gene: TRBJ1-2
CDR3nt: TGTGCCAGCAGTTTACCGCCAGGGAGATACACCTTC
CDR3aa: CASSLPPGRYTF

d_gene: .
v_gene: TRBV30
len: 12
abundance: .
j_gene: TRBJ1-3
CDR3nt: TGTGCCTGGAGTGTACGTGGAAACACCATATATTTT
CDR3aa: CAWSVRGNTIYF

d_gene: TRBD2
v_gene: TRBV24-1
len: 21
abundance: .
j_gene: TRBJ2-1
CDR3nt: TGTGCCACCAGTGATAGGGGGGGGACTAGCGGGAGAAGGGGCTCCTACAATGAGCAGTTCTTC
CDR3aa: CATSDRGGTSGRRGSYNEQFF

d_gene: .
v_gene: TRBV9
len: 14
abundance: .
j_gene: TRBJ1-2
CDR3nt: TGTGCCAGCAGCGTAAACAGGGAAAACTATGGCTACACCTTC
CDR3aa: CASSVNRENYGYTF

d_gene: TRBD2
v_gene: TRBV12-5
len: 17
abundance: once
j_gene: TRBJ2-1
CDR3nt: TGTGCTAGTGGTTTGGTGACTCCCGGGGGGGCTTACAATGAGCAGTTCTTC
CDR3aa: CASGLVTPGGAYNEQFF

d_gene: .
v_gene: TRBV6-1
len: 13
abundance: .
j_gene: TRBJ1-2
CDR3nt: TGTGCCAGCAGTAGCCCTAAAGGGGTTGGCTACACCTTC
CDR3aa: CASSSPKGVGYTF

d_gene: .
v_gene: TRBV10-3
len: 13
abundance: .
j_gene: TRBJ1-1
CDR3nt: TGTGCCATCAGCGAGACAGGGAACACTGAAGCTTTCTTT
CDR3aa: CAISETGNTEAFF

d_gene: .
v_gene: TRBV14
len: 13
abundance: .
j_gene: TRBJ1-1
CDR3nt: TGTGCCAGCAGCCGGGCTCTGAACACTGAAGCTTTCTTT
CDR3aa: CASSRALNTEAFF

d_gene: .
v_gene: TRBV12-3/TRBV12-4
len: 14
abundance: few
j_gene: TRBJ2-3
CDR3nt: TGTGCCAGCAGTTTGGACCTCTCTACAGATACGCAGTATTTT
CDR3aa: CASSLDLSTDTQYF

d_gene: TRBD2
v_gene: TRBV11-3
len: 17
abundance: few
j_gene: TRBJ2-5
CDR3nt: TGTGCCAGCAGTCGCAGACTAGCGGGGGGTTTAGGGGAGACCCAGTACTTC
CDR3aa: CASSRRLAGGLGETQYF

d_gene: .
v_gene: TRBV6-1
len: 15
abundance: .
j_gene: TRBJ1-3
CDR3nt: TGTGCCAGCAGCCTGGGACGAAACTCTGGAAACACCATATATTTT
CDR3aa: CASSLGRNSGNTIYF

d_gene: .
v_gene: TRBV7-3
len: 11
abundance: few
j_gene: TRBJ2-2
CDR3nt: TGTGCCAGCAGTGCCGGCGGGGAGCTGTTTTTT
CDR3aa: CASSAGGELFF

d_gene: .
v_gene: TRBV7-3
len: 14
abundance: few
j_gene: TRBJ2-3
CDR3nt: TGTGCCAGCAGCCCAGGGACGGCCACAGATACGCAGTATTTT
CDR3aa: CASSPGTATDTQYF

d_gene: .
v_gene: TRBV6-2/TRBV6-3
len: 12
abundance: .
j_gene: TRBJ2-1
CDR3nt: TGTGCCAGCAGTTACCAGTGGAACGAGCAGTTCTTC
CDR3aa: CASSYQWNEQFF

d_gene: TRBD1
v_gene: TRBV5-1
len: 15
abundance: .
j_gene: TRBJ2-7
CDR3nt: TGCGCCAGCAGCGTCGGACAGGGGGGGACCTACGAGCAGTACTTC
CDR3aa: CASSVGQGGTYEQYF

d_gene: TRBD1
v_gene: TRBV2
len: 15
abundance: few
j_gene: TRBJ1-5
CDR3nt: TGTGCCAGCAGCGGAATCACAGGGGGTAGGCAGCCCCAGCATTTT
CDR3aa: CASSGITGGRQPQHF

d_gene: TRBD2
v_gene: TRBV19
len: 12
abundance: .
j_gene: TRBJ2-3
CDR3nt: TGTGCCAGTAGACTAGCGGGGGATACGCAGTATTTT
CDR3aa: CASRLAGDTQYF

d_gene: .
v_gene: TRBV21-1
len: 10
abundance: .
j_gene: TRBJ2-1
CDR3nt: TGTGCCAGCAGCAACAATGAGCAGTTCTTC
CDR3aa: CASSNNEQFF

d_gene: .
v_gene: TRBV9
len: 15
abundance: .
j_gene: TRBJ1-1
CDR3nt: TGTGCCAGCAGCACTCGACAGGACATGAACACTGAAGCTTTCTTT
CDR3aa: CASSTRQDMNTEAFF

d_gene: TRBD2
v_gene: TRBV28
len: 15
abundance: .
j_gene: TRBJ2-7
CDR3nt: TGTGCCAGCAGACCAATACTAGCGGGTTCCTACGAGCAGTACTTC
CDR3aa: CASRPILAGSYEQYF

d_gene: TRBD1
v_gene: TRBV7-9
len: 17
abundance: .
j_gene: TRBJ2-5
CDR3nt: TGTGCCAGCAGCTTGGGGGTGACAGGGGGTATCCAAGAGACCCAGTACTTC
CDR3aa: CASSLGVTGGIQETQYF

d_gene: TRBD1
v_gene: TRBV7-2
len: 16
abundance: few
j_gene: TRBJ2-5
CDR3nt: TGTGCCAGCAGCCACAGTATGAGACAGGGGCCAGAGACCCAGTACTTC
CDR3aa: CASSHSMRQGPETQYF

d_gene: .
v_gene: TRBV10-2
len: 13
abundance: .
j_gene: TRBJ2-1
CDR3nt: TGCGCCAGCAGTGATCCCAAAACTTTAGAGCAGTTCTTC
CDR3aa: CASSDPKTLEQFF

d_gene: TRBD1
v_gene: TRBV24-1
len: 16
abundance: .
j_gene: TRBJ2-3
CDR3nt: TGTGCCACCATTAAACCTGCGACAGGGGAATGGGGGACGCAGTATTTT
CDR3aa: CATIKPATGEWGTQYF

d_gene: .
v_gene: TRBV20-1
len: 12
abundance: .
j_gene: TRBJ2-7
CDR3nt: TGCAGTGCAGGTGGGAGCTCCTACGAGCAGTACTTC
CDR3aa: CSAGGSSYEQYF

d_gene: TRBD2
v_gene: TRBV20-1
len: 14
abundance: .
j_gene: TRBJ2-1
CDR3nt: TGCAGTGCTGGACTAGCGGGAAGGAACAATGAGCAGTTCTTC
CDR3aa: CSAGLAGRNNEQFF

d_gene: TRBD1
v_gene: TRBV28
len: 13
abundance: .
j_gene: TRBJ1-3
CDR3nt: TGTGCCAGCAGGTCCCAGGGGGCAAACACCATATATTTT
CDR3aa: CASRSQGANTIYF

d_gene: .
v_gene: TRBV7-2
len: 16
abundance: .
j_gene: TRBJ2-3
CDR3nt: TGTGCCAGCAGCGGTCGTAGGGAGCGGGTAATAGATACGCAGTATTTT
CDR3aa: CASSGRRERVIDTQYF

d_gene: TRBD2
v_gene: TRBV20-1
len: 14
abundance: .
j_gene: TRBJ2-7
CDR3nt: TGCAGTGCTGGGGGACTAGCGGGAAACTACGAGCAGTACTTC
CDR3aa: CSAGGLAGNYEQYF

d_gene: TRBD1
v_gene: TRBV20-1
len: 15
abundance: .
j_gene: TRBJ2-7
CDR3nt: TGCAGGGGAGGTTCCCCGGGACAGGGAAGTGGCGAGCAGTACTTC
CDR3aa: CRGGSPGQGSGEQYF

d_gene: .
v_gene: TRBV2
len: 14
abundance: .
j_gene: TRBJ2-3
CDR3nt: TGTGCCAGCGCGGACAGTTCTAGCACAGATACGCAGTATTTT
CDR3aa: CASADSSSTDTQYF

d_gene: .
v_gene: TRBV27
len: 13
abundance: .
j_gene: TRBJ2-5
CDR3nt: TGTGCCAGCAGTTTTGACGGGCAAGAGACCCAGTACTTC
CDR3aa: CASSFDGQETQYF